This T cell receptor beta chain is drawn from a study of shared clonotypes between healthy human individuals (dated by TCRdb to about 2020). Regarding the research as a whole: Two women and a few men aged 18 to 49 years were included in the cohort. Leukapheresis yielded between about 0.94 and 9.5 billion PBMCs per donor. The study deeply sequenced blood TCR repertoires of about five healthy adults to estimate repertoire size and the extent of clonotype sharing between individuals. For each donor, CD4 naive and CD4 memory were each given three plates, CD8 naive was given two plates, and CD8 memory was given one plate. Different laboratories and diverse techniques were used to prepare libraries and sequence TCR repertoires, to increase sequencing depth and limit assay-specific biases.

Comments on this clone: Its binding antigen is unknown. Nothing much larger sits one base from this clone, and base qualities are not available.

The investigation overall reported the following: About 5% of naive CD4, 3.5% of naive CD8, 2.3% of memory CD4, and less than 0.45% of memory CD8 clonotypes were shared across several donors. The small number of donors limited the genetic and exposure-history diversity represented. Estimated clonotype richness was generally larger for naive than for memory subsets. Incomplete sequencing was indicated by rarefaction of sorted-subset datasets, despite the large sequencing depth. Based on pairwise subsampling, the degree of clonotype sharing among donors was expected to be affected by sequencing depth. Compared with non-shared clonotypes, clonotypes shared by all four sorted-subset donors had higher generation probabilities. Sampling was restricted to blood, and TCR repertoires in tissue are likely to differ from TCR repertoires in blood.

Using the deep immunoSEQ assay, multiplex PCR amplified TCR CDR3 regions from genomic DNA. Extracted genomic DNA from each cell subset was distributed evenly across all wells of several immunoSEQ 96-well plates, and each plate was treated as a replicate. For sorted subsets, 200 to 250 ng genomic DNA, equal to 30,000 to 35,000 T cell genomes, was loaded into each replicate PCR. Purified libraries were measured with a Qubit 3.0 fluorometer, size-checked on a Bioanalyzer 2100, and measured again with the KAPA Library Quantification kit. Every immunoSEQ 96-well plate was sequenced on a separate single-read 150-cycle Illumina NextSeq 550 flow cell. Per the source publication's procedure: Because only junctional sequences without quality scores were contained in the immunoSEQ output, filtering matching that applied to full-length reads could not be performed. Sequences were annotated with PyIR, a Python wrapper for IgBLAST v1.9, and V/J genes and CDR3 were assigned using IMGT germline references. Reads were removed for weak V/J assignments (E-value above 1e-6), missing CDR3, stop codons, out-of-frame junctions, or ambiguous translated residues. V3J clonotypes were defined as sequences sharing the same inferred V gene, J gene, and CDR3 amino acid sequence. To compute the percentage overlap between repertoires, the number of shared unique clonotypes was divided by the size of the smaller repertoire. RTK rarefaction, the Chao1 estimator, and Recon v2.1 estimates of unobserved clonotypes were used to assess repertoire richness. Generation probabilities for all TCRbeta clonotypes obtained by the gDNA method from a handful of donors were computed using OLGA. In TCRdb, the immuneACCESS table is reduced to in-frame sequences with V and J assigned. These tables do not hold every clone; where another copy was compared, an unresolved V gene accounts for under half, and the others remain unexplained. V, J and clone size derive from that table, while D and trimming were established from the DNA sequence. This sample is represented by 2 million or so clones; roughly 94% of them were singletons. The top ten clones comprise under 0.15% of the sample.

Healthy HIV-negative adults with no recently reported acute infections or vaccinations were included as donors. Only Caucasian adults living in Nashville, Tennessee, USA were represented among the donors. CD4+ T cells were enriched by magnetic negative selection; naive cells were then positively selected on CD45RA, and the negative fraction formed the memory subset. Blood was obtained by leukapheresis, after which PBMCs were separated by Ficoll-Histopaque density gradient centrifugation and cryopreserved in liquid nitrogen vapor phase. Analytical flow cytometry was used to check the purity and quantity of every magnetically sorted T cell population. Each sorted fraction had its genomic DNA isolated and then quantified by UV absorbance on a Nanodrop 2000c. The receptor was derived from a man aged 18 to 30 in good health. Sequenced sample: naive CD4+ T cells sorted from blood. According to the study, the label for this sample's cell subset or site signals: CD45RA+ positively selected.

CDR3 loop: CASSPPRGVVYGYTF. The DNA sequence follows: TGTGCCAGCAGTCCCCCGAGGGGGGTTGTCTATGGCTACACCTTC. Recombination joined TRBV28 with TRBJ1-2; tentative D gene TRBD1, with 6 bases matching. The CDR3 has 15 amino acids, counting the end cysteine and phenylalanine. Solely the CDR3 DNA is kept, with 45 bases framed from the first base. CDR1 MDHEN and CDR2 SYDVKM were looked up in the germline V gene. Deletion took 5 bases off V and 4 bases off J, with a span of 17 bases between the germline ends.